This T cell receptor beta chain was documented in a study of T cell repertoires in cytomegalovirus infection. Notes on the study in general: Dominant in the ex vivo response were TCR beta clonotypes restricted by HLA-C and specific for CMV. The cumulative frequency of public TCR beta families distinguished individuals who carried CMV together with the relevant HLA.

TCRdb ran MiXCR on the reads and lists one entry per CDR3 protein. The sample has 50,000 or so distinct CDR3 sequences, about 18% seen once; the top ten hold around 67%. Details on this clonotype: Its antigen is not identified.

The TCR originated in a human donor in good health (CMV status not recorded). Some clones in this sample may be carry-over from other donors' samples. The input for sequencing was CD8+ T cells from cultured PBMCs, taken from culture after CMV antigen stimulation.

CDR3 sequence (DNA): TGTGCCAGCAGCCTCCTAGACAGGCCCCAAGAGACCCAGTACTTC. Translation: CASSLLDRPQETQYF. This chain joins TRBV5-6 and TRBJ2-5, with D possibly matching TRBD1 (6 bases). From germline, CDR1 is SGHDT and CDR2 YYEEEE. The CDR3 consists of 15 residues. V was trimmed by 4 bases and J by 1 base, leaving 14 bases between them.